This TCR beta chain was captured in a study of brain T cells in children with intractable seizures. Indicated time point: blood from clinic visit 5 months post-surgery; TSC patient then seizure free. TCRdb's copy holds only in-frame clones and misses some; the assay was immunoSEQ multiplex PCR. The top ten clones hold 5% to 7% of a sample with about 340,000 clones, 85% to 95% of them seen once. Trimming cost V 1 base and J 3 bases, with 13 bases left between them. From germline, CDR1 is SGHVS and CDR2 FNYEAQ. The CDR3 contains 16 residues. This rearrangement joins TRBV7-6 to TRBJ1-3; D call uncertain. Sequenced here: peripheral blood, sampled 4 to 6 months after surgery. The TCR comes from a boy younger than two with tuberous sclerosis and intractable seizures. In DNA form, the CDR3 reads TGTGCCAGCAGCTTAGGGTCAGCCCTTTATGGAAACACCATATATTTT. The encoded protein is CASSLGSALYGNTIYF.